This TCR beta chain was documented in a study of cytomegalovirus exposure and HLA in healthy donors. Findings of the study overall: Near-uniform donor sequencing depth was presumed by presence/absence analyses.

PCR amplification relied on 60 Vbeta primers (plus 13 Jbeta primers). Some clones are missing from TCRdb's copy, which holds only in-frame ones; the method was immunoSEQ multiplex PCR. The sample holds some 180,000 clones, about 84% seen once. This CDR3 is 15 amino acids long. A word on this clone: Its antigen is currently unknown.

The receptor's source is a young woman in good health and CMV-seropositive. Sequenced input: PBMCs. The V gene is TRBV21-1, the J gene TRBJ2-7; the tabulated D call, TRBD1, remains unverified against the DNA. TRBV21-1 is recorded as a pseudogene. CDR3 DNA: TGTGCCAGCAGCAAAGCGGGACAGGGGCCCCACGAGCAGTACTTC. Residues: CASSKAGQGPHEQYF.